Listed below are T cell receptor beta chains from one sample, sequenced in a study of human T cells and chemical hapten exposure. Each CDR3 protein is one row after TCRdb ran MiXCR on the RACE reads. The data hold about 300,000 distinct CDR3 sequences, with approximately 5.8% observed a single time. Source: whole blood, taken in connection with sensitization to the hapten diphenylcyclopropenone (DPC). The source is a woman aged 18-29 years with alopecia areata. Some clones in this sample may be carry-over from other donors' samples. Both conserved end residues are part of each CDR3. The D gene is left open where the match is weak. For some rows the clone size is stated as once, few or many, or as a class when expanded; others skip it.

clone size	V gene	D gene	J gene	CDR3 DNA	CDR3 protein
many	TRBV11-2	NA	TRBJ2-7	TGTGCCAGCAGCCCAGGGACACTCCTGGTCCACGAGCAGTACTTC	CASSPGTLLVHEQYF
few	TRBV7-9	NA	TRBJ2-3	TGTGCCAGCAGCCCCCGAGGGTCCCTCACAGATACGCAGTATTTT	CASSPRGSLTDTQYF
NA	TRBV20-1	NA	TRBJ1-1	TGCAGTGCTAGAGATGGACGGGACCGCCCCAACACTGAAGCTTTCTTT	CSARDGRDRPNTEAFF
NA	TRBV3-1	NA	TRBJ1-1	TGTGCCAGCAGTCCACGTATCGGAATGAACACTGAAGCTTTCTTT	CASSPRIGMNTEAFF
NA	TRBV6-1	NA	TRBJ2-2	TGTGCCAGCAGTAAGGATCCCACTACCGGGGAGCTGTTTTTT	CASSKDPTTGELFF
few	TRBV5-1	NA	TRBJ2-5	TGCGCCAGCAGCCCGGACCGGGGCGAGCCCCAAGAGACCCAGTACTTC	CASSPDRGEPQETQYF
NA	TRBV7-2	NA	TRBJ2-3	TGTGCCAGCAGCCACCCCCCCGCGGGCCATACGCAGTATTTT	CASSHPPAGHTQYF
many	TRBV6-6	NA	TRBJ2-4	TGTGCCACCCTGGATGGAGCCAAAAACATTCAGTACTTC	CATLDGAKNIQYF
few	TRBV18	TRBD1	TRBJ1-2	TGTGCCAGCTCACTGTCGACAGGGGCCTATGGCTACACCTTC	CASSLSTGAYGYTF
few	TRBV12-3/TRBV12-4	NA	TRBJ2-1	TGTGCCAGTCAACCCTTCGACAATGAGCAGTTCTTC	CASQPFDNEQFF
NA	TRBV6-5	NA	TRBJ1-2	TGTGCCAGCACCCGGGGCACTGGCTATGGCTACACCTTC	CASTRGTGYGYTF
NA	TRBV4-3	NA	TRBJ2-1	TGCGCCAGCAGCCAAGATAACAGGGACAATGAGCAGTTCTTC	CASSQDNRDNEQFF
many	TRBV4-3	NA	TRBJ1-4	TGCGCCAGCAGCCAAGGGGCCGGCCGGCTTGGCGAAAAACTGTTTTTT	CASSQGAGRLGEKLFF
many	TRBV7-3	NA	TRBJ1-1	TGTGCCAGCAGCTTACCAGGGCGAACTGAAGCTTTCTTT	CASSLPGRTEAFF
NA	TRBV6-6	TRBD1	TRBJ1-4	TGTGCCAGCAGTACTAGGACAGGGGCCTCAACTAATGAAAAACTGTTTTTT	CASSTRTGASTNEKLFF
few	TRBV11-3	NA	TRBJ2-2	TGTGCCAGCAGCTTAGATTTGAAGGAGCTGTTTTTT	CASSLDLKELFF
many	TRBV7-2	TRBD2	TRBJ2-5	TGTGCCAGCAGCGGATTTAGCGGGGGGGCAGGGGAGACCCAGTACTTC	CASSGFSGGAGETQYF
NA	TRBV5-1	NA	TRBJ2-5	TGCGCCAGCAGCACAGGGAACTTCGAGGAGACCCAGTACTTC	CASSTGNFEETQYF
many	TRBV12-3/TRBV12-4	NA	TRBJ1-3	TGTGCCAGCAGTTCACAGGGCTACACCATATATTTT	CASSSQGYTIYF
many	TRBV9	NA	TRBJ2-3	TGTGCCAGCAGCCCGGGACCGGCCCTTACTAGCACAGATACGCAGTATTTT	CASSPGPALTSTDTQYF
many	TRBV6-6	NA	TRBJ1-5	TGTGCCAGCACCCCGGGACATTCTGTCAGCAATCAGCCCCAGCATTTT	CASTPGHSVSNQPQHF
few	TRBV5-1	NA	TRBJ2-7	TGCGCCAGCAGCCCGAGTGGGTTCTACGAGCAGTACTTC	CASSPSGFYEQYF
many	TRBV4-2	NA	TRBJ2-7	TGTGCCAGCAGCCAAGGACACGCAAACTACGAGCAGTACTTC	CASSQGHANYEQYF
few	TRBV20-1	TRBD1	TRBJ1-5	TGCAGTGCTAGAAAGCTGACAGGGGGCGCGGATCAGCCCCAGCATTTT	CSARKLTGGADQPQHF
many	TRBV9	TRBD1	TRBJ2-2	TGTGCCAGCAGCACCCAAGGGGGCTTGAACACCGGGGAGCTGTTTTTT	CASSTQGGLNTGELFF
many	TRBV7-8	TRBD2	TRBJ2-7	TGTGCCAGCAGCTTAGAGGGAGTACTAGCGCACTACGAGCAGTACTTC	CASSLEGVLAHYEQYF
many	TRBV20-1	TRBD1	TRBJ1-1	TGCAGTGCTAGACACCTCCCGGACAGGGCAGCTTCGAACACTGAAGCTTTCTTT	CSARHLPDRAASNTEAFF
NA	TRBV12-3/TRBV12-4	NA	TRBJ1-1	TGTGCCAGCAGTTTAATCCTGGGGGCGCCTGAAGCTTTCTTT	CASSLILGAPEAFF
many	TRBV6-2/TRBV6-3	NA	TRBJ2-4	TGTGCCAGCAGTCGTAGCGGAATAGCCAAAAACATTCAGTACTTC	CASSRSGIAKNIQYF
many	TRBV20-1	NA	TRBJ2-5	TGCAGTGCTAGAAAGGCTGGTCCCGAGACCCAGTACTTC	CSARKAGPETQYF
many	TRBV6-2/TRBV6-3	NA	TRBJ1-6	TGTGCCAGCAGTTACTCGATGGCAGGGCCGAATTCACCCCTCCACTTT	CASSYSMAGPNSPLHF
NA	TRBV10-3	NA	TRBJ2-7	TGTGCCATCAGTGAGACAGGTTCGGGCGAGCAGTACTTC	CAISETGSGEQYF
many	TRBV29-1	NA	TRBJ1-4	TGCAGCGTTGATGGGAGAGAGGGTGAAAAACTGTTTTTT	CSVDGREGEKLFF
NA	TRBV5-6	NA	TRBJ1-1	TGTGCCAGCAGCACATCCCGGACGGGGAAAACTTTCTTT	CASSTSRTGKTFF
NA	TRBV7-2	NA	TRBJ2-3	TGTGCCAGCAGCTTAGCATCAGGCTCGTGGACAGATACGCAGTATTTT	CASSLASGSWTDTQYF
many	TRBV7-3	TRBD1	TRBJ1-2	TGTGCCAGCAGCTCACAGGGGATGGATGGCTACACCTTC	CASSSQGMDGYTF
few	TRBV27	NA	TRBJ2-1	TGTGCCAGCAGTTTTTTGTCCCTGGGGAGCGGTGAGCAGTTCTTC	CASSFLSLGSGEQFF
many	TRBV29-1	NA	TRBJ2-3	TGCAGCGTTAGTTGGATGGCCCATCCAGATACGCAGTATTTT	CSVSWMAHPDTQYF
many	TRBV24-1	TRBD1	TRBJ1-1	TGTGCCACTGGGACAGGGAACCCCACTGAAGCTTTCTTT	CATGTGNPTEAFF
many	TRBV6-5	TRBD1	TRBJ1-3	TGTGCCAGCAGTTACTCGGGACAGGGGCCGGGAAACACCATATATTTT	CASSYSGQGPGNTIYF
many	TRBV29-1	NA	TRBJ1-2	TGCAGCGTTGAAGAACAGAGTGATGGCTACACCTTC	CSVEEQSDGYTF
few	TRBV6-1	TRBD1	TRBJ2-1	TGTGCCAGCAGGCTACGGACAGGGGGTGATGAGCAGTTCTTC	CASRLRTGGDEQFF
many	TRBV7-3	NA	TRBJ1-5	TGTGCCAGCAGCTTAAGATTCACCAGGGAGGGACAGCCCCAGCATTTT	CASSLRFTREGQPQHF
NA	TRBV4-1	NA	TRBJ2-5	TGCGCCAGCAGCCCACTACCGCAAGAGACCCAGTACTTC	CASSPLPQETQYF
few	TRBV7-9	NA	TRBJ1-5	TGTGCCAGCAGCCGTGGGCAGGGGACTCAGCCCCAGCATTTT	CASSRGQGTQPQHF
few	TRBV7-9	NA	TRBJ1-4	TGTGCCAGCAGCTCCCGCGCCATTTCTAGCGGTGAAAAACTGTTTTTT	CASSSRAISSGEKLFF
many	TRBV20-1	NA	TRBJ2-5	TGCAGTGCCCCTCAAGTGGACAGAGACCAAGAGACCCAGTACTTC	CSAPQVDRDQETQYF
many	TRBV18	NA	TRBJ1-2	TGTGCCAGCTCCCAGGACAGCCTCTATGGCTACACCTTC	CASSQDSLYGYTF
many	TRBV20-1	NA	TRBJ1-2	TGCAGTGCTAGAGATTACCAGTCCTATGGCTACACCTTC	CSARDYQSYGYTF
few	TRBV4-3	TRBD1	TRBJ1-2	TGCGCCAGCAGCCAAAATTTGTTAGGGGACAGACTATACTATGGCTACACCTTC	CASSQNLLGDRLYYGYTF
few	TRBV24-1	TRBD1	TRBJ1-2	TGTGCCACCCTGGACAGGGGGATGGCTAACTATGGCTACACCTTC	CATLDRGMANYGYTF
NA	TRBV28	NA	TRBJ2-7	TGTGCCAGCAGTTCCCCCTCTTACGAGCAGTACTTC	CASSSPSYEQYF
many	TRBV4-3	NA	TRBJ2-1	TGCGCCAGCAGCCAAGATCCCTGGCAGGGTCTAGGCAATGAGCAGTTCTTC	CASSQDPWQGLGNEQFF